This T cell receptor (beta chain) was recovered during a study of blood T cell repertoires in COVID-19. Across the whole study: The origin of the acute and convalescent COVID-19 samples was the United States, Italy and Spain. In each case, the material was cDNA or gDNA derived from T cells, B-cell-depleted T cells, or PBMCs.

In the original analysis: Nucleated cell counts were estimated from reference gene primer amplification. TCRdb's copy holds only in-frame clones and misses some; the assay was immunoSEQ multiplex PCR. D and trimming come from the DNA, and the V and J calls and clone size come from that table. The sample records some 58,000 clones, about 83% being singletons. The CDR3 totals 16 residues. The junction had 8 bases not matched to a gene; V was cut back by 4 bases and J by 0 bases. Germline V lookup: CDR1 SGHNT, CDR2 YYREEE (reference sequence). This TCR was sampled from a man in his forties or fifties with acute or convalescent COVID-19. The sample taken for sequencing was peripheral blood. The chain combines TRBV5-4 with TRBJ1-2; 8 positions match TRBD1. CDR3 sequence: CASSQKQGVANYGYTF. The DNA of the CDR3 is TGTGCCAGCAGCCAGAAACAGGGGGTAGCTAACTATGGCTACACCTTC. Using reference TRBV5-4 and TRBJ1-2 for the parts outside the CDR3, the full variable domain is ETGVTQSPTHLIKTRGQQVTLRCSSQSGHNTVSWYQQALGQGPQFIFQYYREEENGRGNFPPRFSGLQFPNYSSELNVNALELDDSALYLCASSQKQGVANYGYTFGSGTRLTVV.